This T cell receptor beta chain was sequenced for a study of T cell repertoires in cytomegalovirus infection. Study-level background: Well-studied HLA-B-restricted epitopes and recently identified HLA-C-restricted epitopes of CMV were both used in the study. Public TCR beta signatures were indicative of both CMV infection and a matching HLA type. Study results and limitations: Individuals carrying CMV plus the relevant HLA were identified by cumulative frequency of public TCR beta families.

There are 15 residues in the CDR3. V lost 3 bases and J lost 5; bases outside the gene matches: 10. From germline, CDR1 is WSHSY and CDR2 SAAADI. Notes on this clonotype: The antigen is unknown.

In TCRdb, the reads were re-called with MiXCR into one record per CDR3 protein. The repertoire holds just under 500,000 distinct CDR3 sequences, with 30% to 40% as singletons. The sample was cultured PBMCs, taken from culture after CMV antigen stimulation. V usage is TRBV10-2 and J usage is TRBJ2-7; 7 bases fit TRBD2. This TCR was recovered from a human donor in good health (CMV status not recorded). Some clones in this sample may be carry-over from other donors' samples. The CDR3 coding sequence is TGCGCCAGCAGTGATTGGGCGGGAGAATCCCACGAGCAGTACTTC. As protein: CASSDWAGESHEQYF.